A single sample is the source of the 16 T cell receptor beta chains below, sequenced in a study of blood T cell repertoires in COVID-19. Clones were sequenced by immunoSEQ multiplex PCR, and TCRdb holds only the in-frame ones, with some missing. Seen here are under 85,000 clones, around 88% observed once, and the top ten hold around 5%. The sample comprised peripheral blood. These receptors all come from a man between 45 and 60 years old with active COVID-19.

The J gene is TRBJ1-1, the V gene TRBV2; TRBD1 agrees at 10 bases. The J segment lost 8 bases and the V segment lost 4 bases, leaving 7 bases of the junction unmatched. The CDR3 loop spans 14 amino acids. Germline assignment: CDR1 SNHLY and CDR2 FYNNEI. This CDR3 reads CASSALTGGAEAFF. The CDR3 coding sequence is TGTGCCAGCAGTGCACTGACAGGGGGCGCGGAAGCTTTCTTT.

The chain recombines TRBV28 with TRBJ1-2; tentative D call: TRBD1 (6 bases). Germline lookup yields CDR1 MDHEN and CDR2 SYDVKM. The CDR3 covers 13 residues. The ends were cut back, 3 bases at V and 2 bases at J, with 7 bases in the middle. CDR3 protein: CASSFGQNYGYTF. The CDR3 DNA reads as TGTGCCAGCAGTTTCGGACAGAACTATGGCTACACCTTC.

This sequence joins TRBV7-3 and TRBJ2-2, with D unresolved. CDR1 and CDR2 from the germline V gene are SGHTA and FQGTGA. CDR3 length: 14 amino acids. V was pared by 0 bases and J by 3 bases, with 5 bases between. The CDR3 DNA follows: TGTGCCAGCAGCTTAACGCCAGACACCGGGGAGCTGTTTTTT. Its protein product is CASSLTPDTGELFF.

V and J are TRBV19 and TRBJ2-3; 10 nucleotides agree with TRBD2. V lost 6 bases and J lost 2; bases outside the gene matches: 2. Per the germline V gene, CDR1 is LNHDA and CDR2 is SQIVND (reference sequence). This CDR3 is 14 amino acids long. Here the CDR3 DNA reads TGTGCCAGTAGCGGACTAGCGGTCACAGATACGCAGTATTTT. This translates into CASSGLAVTDTQYF.

The chain recombines TRBV28 with TRBJ2-1; no clear D gene. CDR3 size: 12 residues. The V gene lost 5 bases and the J gene lost 5 bases, with 7 bases spanning the gap. Germline lookup yields CDR1 MDHEN and CDR2 SYDVKM. CDR3 sequence reads: CASSLRNNEQFF. The CDR3 DNA is TGTGCCAGCAGTCTCAGAAACAATGAGCAGTTCTTC.

The V call is TRBV7-2, the J call TRBJ2-7; a weak D match, TRBD1 (6 bases). The V end lost 3 bases, the J end lost 0 bases, and 15 bases lay between the germline ends. This CDR3 region has 16 residues. Germline lookup yields CDR1 SGHTA and CDR2 FQGNSA. Here the CDR3 DNA reads TGTGCCAGCAGCTTCTATCCGGGACATAGCTCCTACGAGCAGTACTTC. It yields the protein CASSFYPGHSSYEQYF. Full variable domain (outside the CDR3, taken from reference TRBV7-2 and TRBJ2-7): GAGVSQSPSNKVTEKGKDVELRCDPISGHTALYWYRQSLGQGLEFLIYFQGNSAPDKSGLPSDRFSAERTGGSVSTLTIQRTQQEDSAVYLCASSFYPGHSSYEQYFGPGTRLTVT.

The CDR3 is CASSLGWTGGATDTQYF. As DNA, the CDR3 is TGTGCCAGCAGCTTAGGATGGACAGGGGGTGCCACAGATACGCAGTATTTT. This sequence joins TRBV11-2 and TRBJ2-3, with 10 bases aligning to TRBD1. V gave up 1 base and J gave up 2 bases; unmatched junction bases: 6. Germline V gene lookup returns CDR1 SGHAT and CDR2 FQNNGV. This CDR3 has 17 amino acids.

V is TRBV19 and J is TRBJ2-1, with 9 positions matching TRBD2. Per germline, CDR1 LNHDA and CDR2 SQIVND (reference sequence). The V segment lost 4 bases and the J segment 2 bases; nucleotides outside the gene matches: 6. The CDR3 has 16 residues. Written as DNA, the CDR3 is TGTGCCAGTAGTAAGGCTAGCGGGGAAACCTACAATGAGCAGTTCTTC. Protein sequence: CASSKASGETYNEQFF.

This clone showed up just once. The chain has TRBV20-1 and TRBJ2-7; D uncertain. Germline values: CDR1 DFQATT, CDR2 SNEGSKA (reference sequence). The CDR3 contains 9 residues. The CDR3 is CSPRYEQYF. CDR3 in DNA: TGCAGCCCCCGGTACGAGCAGTACTTC.

The chain carries TRBV5-6 and TRBJ2-5; TRBD1 is a possible D gene (6 bases). Germline V gene data show CDR1 as SGHDT and CDR2 as YYEEEE. CDR3 length equals 16 residues. V shed 0 bases and J shed 5 bases, with 17 bases lying between them. The CDR3 DNA follows: TGTGCCAGCAGCTTGGCCCGGACAGCCCTGAGGGAGACCCAGTACTTC. This sequence encodes CASSLARTALRETQYF.

For the CDR3, the DNA is TGTGCCAGCAGTTACTCGGGACTAGCGGGGGGTTACAAAAACATTCAGTACTTC. Translating it yields CASSYSGLAGGYKNIQYF. The rearrangement joins TRBV6-2 or TRBV6-3 to TRBJ2-4; 15 bases fit TRBD2. Per germline, CDR1 MNHEY and CDR2 SVGEGT. This CDR3 has 18 residues. The trim removed 0 bases at V and 3 bases at J, leaving 3 bases unmatched.

The chain is built from TRBV6-5 and TRBJ1-3, with D hard to call. This CDR3 comprises 13 residues. Deletions cut 6 bases from V and 0 bases from J, with 6 bases between. Germline loops: CDR1 MNHEY, CDR2 SVGAGI. CDR3 coding DNA: TGTGCCAGCAGGCCCGGCTCTGGAAACACCATATATTTT. It encodes CASRPGSGNTIYF.

V and J are TRBV29-1 and TRBJ2-3; 7 bases line up with TRBD2. Germline V gives CDR1 SQVTM, CDR2 ANQGSEA. V trimming: 3 bases; J trimming: 5 bases; junction bases outside the gene matches: 11. The CDR3 covers 15 residues. The CDR3 coding sequence is TGCAGCGTTGAGGGGCGAGCGGGGTCGGGAGATACGCAGTATTTT. It codes for CSVEGRAGSGDTQYF.

The chain links TRBV30 to TRBJ1-6; TRBD1 agrees at 7 bases. J gave up 0 bases and V 2 bases, and 10 bases lay outside the gene matches. The germline V gene has CDR1 GTSNPN and CDR2 SVGIG (reference sequence). There are 18 residues in the CDR3. The CDR3 reads CAWSRGQRLSSYNSPLHF. CDR3 DNA: TGTGCCTGGAGTAGGGGACAGCGGCTAAGCTCCTATAATTCACCCCTCCACTTT.

The chain employs TRBV4-3 and TRBJ1-2; 7 nucleotides match TRBD1. The ends lost 0 bases at V and 9 bases at J; junction bases unmatched: 13. The CDR3 loop spans 16 amino acids. Germline V CDR1 and CDR2: LGHNA, YSLEER. CDR3 residues: CASSQEYRQGDASYTF. DNA of the CDR3: TGCGCCAGCAGCCAAGAGTATAGACAGGGCGACGCGAGCTACACCTTC.

The genes are TRBV7-9 and TRBJ2-1; the match to TRBD2 covers 8 bases. V was pared by 4 bases and J by 5 bases, with 4 bases of the junction left unmatched. The germline V gene has CDR1 SEHNR and CDR2 FQNEAQ (reference sequence). This CDR3 contains 14 residues. The chain's CDR3 is CASSWSSGDNEQFF. Written as DNA, the CDR3 is TGTGCCAGCAGCTGGAGTAGCGGGGACAATGAGCAGTTCTTC.